A single sample gave rise to the 30 T cell receptor beta chains below, sequenced in a study of cytomegalovirus exposure and HLA in healthy donors. Produced via immunoSEQ multiplex PCR; TCRdb's table is partial and in-frame only. The sample holds fewer than 200,000 clones, around 85% seen once. Material: PBMCs. The receptors here all came from a man between 18 and 35 years old in good health and CMV-seropositive.

A single count supports this clone. The chain employs TRBV7-3 and TRBJ2-3, with D uncertain. This CDR3 has 14 amino acids. The germline CDR1 and CDR2 sequences are SGHTA and FQGTGA. Between the trimmed V and J ends, which lost 5 bases and 0 bases, there was a span of 9 bases. This CDR3 reads CASSPVTSTDTQYF. In DNA form, the CDR3 reads TGTGCCAGCAGCCCCGTCACTAGCACAGATACGCAGTATTTT.

The chain uses TRBV7-9 and TRBJ1-1, with D possibly TRBD1 on 6 matching bases. V shed 5 bases and J shed 2 bases, with 15 bases lying between them. This CDR3 has 15 amino acids. Germline CDR1 reads SEHNR; CDR2 reads FQNEAQ (reference sequence). In DNA, the CDR3 is TGTGCCAGCAGCACGTGGACAGAACTAAACACTGAAGCTTTCTTT. Its protein is CASSTWTELNTEAFF. The variable domain in full, with the rest retrieved from reference TRBV7-9 and TRBJ1-1, is DTGVSQNPRHKITKRGQNVTFRCDPISEHNRLYWYRQTLGQGPEFLTYFQNEAQLEKSRLLSDRFSAERPKGSFSTLEIQRTEQGDSAMYLCASSTWTELNTEAFFGQGTRLTVV.

This clone was found a few times. V usage is TRBV28 and J usage is TRBJ2-2, with D hard to call. With 3 bases removed from V and 4 bases from J, the gap between germline ends came to 3 bases. The CDR3 is 12 amino acids. The V gene's germline CDR1 is MDHEN and CDR2 SYDVKM. In DNA, the CDR3 is TGTGCCAGCAGTTTCAGCACCGGGGAGCTGTTTTTT. Translating it yields CASSFSTGELFF.

With regard to this clone: Other nucleotide sequences in the sample specify the same CDR3. The chain combines TRBV28 with TRBJ1-1; D is possibly TRBD1 (5 bases). The CDR3 runs to 12 residues. The V gene lost 6 bases and the J gene lost 3 bases, with 8 bases spanning the gap. Germline V gene data show CDR1 as MDHEN and CDR2 as SYDVKM. The CDR3 nucleotides read TGTGCCAGCAGGGCAGGGTACACTGAAGCTTTCTTT. Its translation: CASRAGYTEAFF.

The chain employs TRBV2 and TRBJ2-5, with 7 bases aligning to TRBD1. Unmatched junction bases numbered 6, after V lost 3 bases and J lost 5 bases. The CDR3 loop spans 14 amino acids. Germline V gene sequence: CDR1 SNHLY, CDR2 FYNNEI. CDR3 coding DNA: TGTGCCAGCAGTGATACGTTACAGGGGGAGACCCAGTACTTC. The encoded protein is CASSDTLQGETQYF. The full variable domain, rest sourced from reference TRBV2 and TRBJ2-5, is EPEVTQTPSHQVTQMGQEVILRCVPISNHLYFYWYRQILGQKVEFLVSFYNNEISEKSEIFDDQFSVERPDGSNFTLKIRSTKLEDSAMYFCASSDTLQGETQYFGPGTRLLVL.

This clone was picked up a small number of times. This chain links TRBV6-1 with TRBJ1-5, with unresolved D. In germline, CDR1 is MNHNS, CDR2 SASEGT. Trimming removed 6 bases at V and 2 bases at J, with 8 bases between. The CDR3 sequence is 13 residues long. The chain's CDR3 is CASSPGRNQPQHF. The DNA of the CDR3 is TGTGCCAGCAGCCCGGGTCGCAATCAGCCCCAGCATTTT.

The sample holds one count of this clone. The gene calls are TRBV13 and TRBJ2-5; 8 bases align to TRBD2. The CDR3 loop spans 14 amino acids. From germline, CDR1 is PRHDT and CDR2 FYEKMQ (reference sequence). Trimming cost V 2 bases and J 5 bases; bases outside gene matches: 4. The CDR3: CASSLNSGTETQYF. In DNA, the CDR3 is TGTGCCAGCAGCTTAAATAGCGGGACGGAGACCCAGTACTTC.

The chain couples TRBV15 to TRBJ2-1; D perhaps matches TRBD1 (5 bases). From germline, CDR1 is LNHNV and CDR2 YYDKDF (reference sequence). V was pared by 4 bases and J by 7 bases, with 8 bases between. The CDR3 runs to 12 residues. The CDR3 DNA is TGTGCCACCAGCATAAGGGGAAATGAGCAGTTCTTC. Amino acids: CATSIRGNEQFF.

The chain combines TRBV7-9 with TRBJ2-7; D is possibly TRBD1 (6 bases). Trimming cost V 5 bases and J 0 bases, with 17 bases left between them. There are 16 residues in the CDR3. Per germline, CDR1 SEHNR and CDR2 FQNEAQ (reference sequence). The CDR3 DNA sequence: TGTGCCAGCAGCGTAGGGGGAAGGGGGAGCTCCTACGAGCAGTACTTC. It encodes CASSVGGRGSSYEQYF.

This clone was picked up one time. The rearrangement links TRBV4-2 to TRBJ1-1, with D possibly TRBD1 on 6 matching bases. This CDR3 region has 17 residues. Trimming took 0 bases from V and 3 from J, leaving 17 bases between them. Germline V gene data show CDR1 as LGHNA and CDR2 as YNFKEQ. The CDR3 region is CASSQEEGGLIDTEAFF. The CDR3 DNA reads TGTGCCAGCAGCCAAGAGGAGGGGGGGCTGATTGACACTGAAGCTTTCTTT.

J is TRBJ2-1 and V is TRBV7-3, with 10 positions matching TRBD1. V was pared by 6 bases and J by 7 bases, with 6 bases of the junction left unmatched. Germline assignment: CDR1 SGHTA and CDR2 FQGTGA. The CDR3 spans 14 residues. CDR3 sequence (DNA): TGTGCCAGCAGTTCCGGACAGGGGGAAAATGAGCAGTTCTTC. Its protein is CASSSGQGENEQFF.

The chain employs TRBV10-3 and TRBJ1-2; D is possibly TRBD1 (5 bases). The V end lost 4 bases, the J end lost 7 bases, and 10 bases lay between the germline ends. This CDR3 is 12 amino acids long. Germline CDR1 ENHRY, CDR2 SYGVKD. CDR3 sequence: CAISGDRGGYTF. Here the CDR3 DNA reads TGTGCCATCAGTGGAGACAGAGGTGGCTACACCTTC.

This sequence joins TRBV28 and TRBJ1-5; tentatively, D is TRBD1 (6 bases). Trimming cost V 4 bases and J 0 bases, with 10 bases left between them. CDR1 MDHEN and CDR2 SYDVKM come from the germline V gene. CDR3 length: 15 amino acids. CDR3 nucleotide sequence: TGTGCCAGCAGTTGGACGGGACATAGCAATCAGCCCCAGCATTTT. It codes for CASSWTGHSNQPQHF.

J is TRBJ2-5 and V is TRBV12-5; no definite D call. The germline gives CDR1 LGHNT, CDR2 FRNRAP. The germline V and J ends were trimmed by 7 bases and 5 bases, with 11 bases remaining between them. The CDR3 has 12 residues. CDR3 amino acids: CASARSLETQYF. The CDR3 DNA is TGTGCTAGTGCCCGGTCGTTGGAGACCCAGTACTTC.

The V call is TRBV4-2, the J call TRBJ2-3; D uncertain. CDR1 is LGHNA and CDR2 is YNFKEQ in the germline V gene. Trimming stripped 4 bases from V and 1 base from J, with 12 bases between. The CDR3 is 15 residues long. DNA for the CDR3: TGTGCCAGCAGCCCGTCCGGCGGAGGCACAGATACGCAGTATTTT. Protein sequence: CASSPSGGGTDTQYF.

The chain combines TRBV29-1 with TRBJ2-6, with 7 bases identical to TRBD1. CDR1 and CDR2 from the germline V gene are SQVTM and ANQGSEA. The CDR3 spans 17 residues. Trimming cost V 7 bases and J 0 bases; bases outside gene matches: 12. DNA of the CDR3: TGCAGCGCCGGGGACAGTTACACTAGCTCTGGGGCCAACGTCCTGACTTTC. This codes for CSAGDSYTSSGANVLTF.

The rearrangement uses TRBV6-5 and TRBJ2-2; 7 bases are a match to TRBD1. CDR3 length: 15 residues. CDR1 and CDR2 from the germline V gene are MNHEY and SVGAGI. The V gene end was trimmed by 4 bases and the J gene end by 0 bases; junction bases not matched to a gene: 2. The CDR3 loop reads CASSSGTANTGELFF. CDR3 coding DNA: TGTGCCAGCAGTTCCGGGACAGCGAACACCGGGGAGCTGTTTTTT.

This clone was detected only a few times. The chain links TRBV27 to TRBJ2-7; 9 positions match TRBD2. Losses at the gene ends were 3 bases for V and 7 bases for J; bases not matched to a gene: 7. The CDR3 consists of 14 residues. CDR1 is MNHEY, CDR2 SMNVEV, per germline (reference sequence). CDR3 coding DNA: TGTGCCAGCAGTTTCGCTAGCGGGACGGGTGAGCAGTACTTC. Translating gives CASSFASGTGEQYF.

This clone was detected ten times or more. This chain links TRBV27 with TRBJ2-7; TRBD1 matches 11 bases. V lost 3 bases and J lost 9; bases outside the gene matches: 10. CDR1 and CDR2 from the germline V gene are MNHEY and SMNVEV (reference sequence). The CDR3 consists of 15 residues. Written as DNA, the CDR3 is TGTGCCAGCAGTTTTCGTGTGGGACAGGGGGTTGTGCAGTACTTC. It codes for CASSFRVGQGVVQYF.

The DNA of the CDR3 is TGTGCCAGCAGCTTTAGCGGGAGGGACAATGAGCAGTTCTTC. This encodes CASSFSGRDNEQFF. This chain joins TRBV7-9 and TRBJ2-1, with TRBD2 matching 11 bases. This CDR3 region has 14 residues. Germline-derived CDR1 and CDR2 are SEHNR and FQNEAQ (reference sequence). J gave up 5 bases and V 3 bases, and 0 bases lay outside the gene matches.

The V and J genes are TRBV4-2 and TRBJ2-7, with 11 bases that match TRBD2. CDR3 length: 17 amino acids. Germline values: CDR1 LGHNA, CDR2 YNFKEQ. Unmatched junction bases numbered 8, after V lost 1 base and J lost 3 bases. The DNA of the CDR3 is TGTGCCAGCAGCCAAGGCAATGGGCTAGCGGGGGGCTACGAGCAGTACTTC. As protein: CASSQGNGLAGGYEQYF.

The chain combines TRBV5-8 with TRBJ2-2, with 11 bases matching TRBD2. V was pared by 0 bases and J by 2 bases, with 6 bases of the junction left unmatched. CDR3 length: 18 residues. The germline V gene encodes CDR1 SGHTS and CDR2 YDEGEE. CDR3 protein: CASSLDYGTSGNTGELFF. The CDR3 DNA reads TGTGCCAGCAGCTTGGACTACGGGACTAGCGGAAACACCGGGGAGCTGTTTTTT. Using reference TRBV5-8 and TRBJ2-2 for the parts outside the CDR3, the full variable domain is EAGVTQSPTHLIKTRGQQATLRCSPISGHTSVYWYQQALGLGLQFLLWYDEGEERNRGNFPPRFSGRQFPNYSSELNVNALELEDSALYLCASSLDYGTSGNTGELFFGEGSRLTVL.

The table lists this clone with a count of one. V gene TRBV5-1 combines with J gene TRBJ1-2; possibly TRBD1 for D (6 bases). This CDR3 is 15 amino acids long. Germline-derived CDR1 and CDR2 are SGHRS and YFSETQ. Trimming removed 0 bases from V and 1 base from J, with 10 bases in between. CDR3: CASSLAGRGNYGYTF. CDR3 in DNA: TGCGCCAGCAGCTTGGCCGGCAGGGGTAACTATGGCTACACCTTC.

The V gene is TRBV5-1, the J gene TRBJ2-1; 7 bases match TRBD1. The CDR3 runs 13 residues. V shed 4 bases and J 7 bases; nucleotides not matched to a gene: 5. The V gene's germline CDR1 is SGHRS and CDR2 YFSETQ. CDR3 nucleotide sequence: TGCGCCAGCAGCCAGGGACAGCTTAATGAGCAGTTCTTC. Amino acids: CASSQGQLNEQFF. Full variable domain (remainder filled in from reference TRBV5-1 and TRBJ2-1): KAGVTQTPRYLIKTRGQQVTLSCSPISGHRSVSWYQQTPGQGLQFLFEYFSETQRNKGNFPGRFSGRQFSNSRSEMNVSTLELGDSALYLCASSQGQLNEQFFGPGTRLTVL.

The chain carries TRBV7-2 and TRBJ2-1; D is possibly TRBD1 (6 bases). Germline V gene lookup returns CDR1 SGHTA and CDR2 FQGNSA. V dropped 5 bases and J dropped 4 bases, with 15 bases sitting between them. This CDR3 is built from 15 residues. The CDR3 protein is CASSPAGTSYNEQFF. The CDR3 DNA is TGTGCCAGCAGCCCCGCCGGGACATCGTACAATGAGCAGTTCTTC.

The chain recombines TRBV11-2 with TRBJ2-2; 8 bases fit TRBD1. The trim removed 7 bases at V and 6 bases at J, leaving 13 bases unmatched. Germline V lookup: CDR1 SGHAT, CDR2 FQNNGV. The CDR3 consists of 16 residues. CDR3 coding DNA: TGTGCCAGCACCTCCACGGCACAGGGGGTCGCCGGGGAGCTGTTTTTT. Protein product: CASTSTAQGVAGELFF.

J is TRBJ2-7 and V is TRBV27; 10 bases are shared with TRBD1. The junction had 4 bases not matched to a gene; V was cut back by 6 bases and J by 5 bases. This CDR3 is built from 13 residues. Germline V gene lookup returns CDR1 MNHEY and CDR2 SMNVEV (reference sequence). CDR3 nucleotides: TGTGCCAGCAGACGGGACAGGGGCCACGAGCAGTACTTC. Its translation is CASRRDRGHEQYF.

The CDR3 DNA reads TGTGCCAGCAGCCCTCAGGTAGCAGATACGCAGTATTTT. It translates to CASSPQVADTQYF. The chain recombines TRBV4-2 with TRBJ2-3; D not resolved. The V gene lost 4 bases and the J gene lost 4 bases, with 9 bases spanning the gap. The CDR3 covers 13 residues. Germline CDR1 and CDR2: LGHNA and YNFKEQ.

The rearrangement joins TRBV29-1 to TRBJ1-1; D remains ambiguous. The ends were cut back, 6 bases at V and 7 bases at J, with 12 bases in the middle. The CDR3 contains 11 residues. Germline V CDR1 and CDR2: SQVTM, ANQGSEA. The chain's CDR3 is CSVGYGVEAFF. CDR3 coding DNA: TGCAGCGTCGGTTACGGAGTTGAAGCTTTCTTT.

This chain joins TRBV28 and TRBJ2-1, with D perhaps matching TRBD2 (6 bases). The CDR3 has 15 amino acids. Germline V CDR1 and CDR2: MDHEN, SYDVKM. V lost 5 bases to trimming and J lost 7 bases, with 18 bases between them. The CDR3 loop is CASSRDSTTRNEQFF. The CDR3 nucleotides are TGTGCCAGCAGTCGGGACTCCACGACGAGGAATGAGCAGTTCTTC.